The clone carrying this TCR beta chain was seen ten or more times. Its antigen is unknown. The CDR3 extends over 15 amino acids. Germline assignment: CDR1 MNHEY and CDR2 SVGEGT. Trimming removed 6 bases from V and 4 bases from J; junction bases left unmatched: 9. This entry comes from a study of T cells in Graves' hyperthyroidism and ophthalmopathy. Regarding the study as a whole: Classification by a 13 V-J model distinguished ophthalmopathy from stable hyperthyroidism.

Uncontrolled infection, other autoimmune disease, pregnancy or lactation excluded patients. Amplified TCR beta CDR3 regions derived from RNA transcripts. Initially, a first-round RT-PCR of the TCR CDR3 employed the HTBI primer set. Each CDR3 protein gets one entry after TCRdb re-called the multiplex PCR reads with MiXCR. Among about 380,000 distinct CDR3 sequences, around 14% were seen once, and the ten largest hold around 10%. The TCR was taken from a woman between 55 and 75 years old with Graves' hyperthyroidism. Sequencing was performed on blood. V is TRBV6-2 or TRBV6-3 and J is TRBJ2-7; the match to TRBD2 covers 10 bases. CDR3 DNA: TGTGCCAGCAGGTCCCCTAGCGGGGGCTCATACGAGCAGTACTTC. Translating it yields CASRSPSGGSYEQYF.